The sequence of this TCR beta chain was determined in a study of human T cells and chemical hapten exposure. Study at large: The sensitizer, 2% DPC, was used on around 2 cm by around 2 cm of upper inner arm skin.

The CDR3 contains 11 residues. Looked up from germline, CDR1 is LNHDA and CDR2 is SQIVND (reference sequence). The V gene lost 10 bases and the J gene lost 9 bases, with 13 bases spanning the gap. MiXCR, run by TCRdb on the RACE reads, gives a single entry per CDR3 protein. The profile shows about 120,000 distinct CDR3 sequences, roughly 13% of them singletons. Stated time point: pre-sensitization, week 0. Stated treatment: therapeutic diphenylcyclopropenone sensitization with weekly scalp DPC. The material sequenced was whole blood, taken in connection with sensitization to the hapten diphenylcyclopropenone (DPC). V and J are TRBV19 and TRBJ2-1; D gene unclear. The source of this sequence is a woman aged 18 to 35 with alopecia areata. Some clones in this sample may be carry-over from other donors' samples. CDR3 nucleotide sequence: TGTGCCACCCTCGGTGATGTTGAGCAGTTCTTC. It yields the protein CATLGDVEQFF. Supplemented by reference TRBV19 and TRBJ2-1, the full variable domain reads DGGITQSPKYLFRKEGQNVTLSCEQNLNHDAMYWYRQDPGQGLRLIYYSQIVNDFQKGDIAEGYSVSREKKESFPLTVTSAQKNPTAFYLCATLGDVEQFFGPGTRLTVL.